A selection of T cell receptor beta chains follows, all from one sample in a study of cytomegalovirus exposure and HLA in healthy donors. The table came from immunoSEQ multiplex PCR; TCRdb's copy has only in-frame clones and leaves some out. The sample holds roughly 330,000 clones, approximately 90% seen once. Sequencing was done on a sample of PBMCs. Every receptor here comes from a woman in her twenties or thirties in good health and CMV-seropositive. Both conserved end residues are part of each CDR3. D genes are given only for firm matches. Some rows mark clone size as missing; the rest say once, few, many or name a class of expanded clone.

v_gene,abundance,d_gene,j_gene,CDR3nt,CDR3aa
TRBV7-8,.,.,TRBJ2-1,TGTGCCAGCAGCCTCCGGGACCTACACTACAATGAGCAGTTCTTC,CASSLRDLHYNEQFF
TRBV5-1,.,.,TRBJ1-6,TGCGCCAGCAGCTTGGAGGGCAATTCACCCCTCCACTTT,CASSLEGNSPLHF
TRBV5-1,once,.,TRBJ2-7,TGCGCCAGCAGCACGAACTCCTACGAGCAGTACTTC,CASSTNSYEQYF
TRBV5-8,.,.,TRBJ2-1,TGTGCCAGCAGCTTCGGCTACAATGAGCAGTTCTTC,CASSFGYNEQFF
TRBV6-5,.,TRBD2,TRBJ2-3,TGTGCCAGCAGGCCTCTAGCGGGGGGCGTAGATACGCAGTATTTT,CASRPLAGGVDTQYF
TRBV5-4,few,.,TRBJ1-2,TGTGCCAGCAGCTTAGGGAGGCTGGGGGGCGGCTATGGCTACACCTTC,CASSLGRLGGGYGYTF
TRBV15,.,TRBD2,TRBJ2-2,TGTGCCACCAGCAGAGATTGGGGTAGCGGGGGCACCGGGGAGCTGTTTTTT,CATSRDWGSGGTGELFF
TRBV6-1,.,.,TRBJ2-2,TGTGCCAGCAGCCAGGCCGGGGAGCTGTTTTTT,CASSQAGELFF
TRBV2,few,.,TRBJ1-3,TGTGCCAGCAGTGATAAGGTTTTCGGAAACACCATATATTTT,CASSDKVFGNTIYF
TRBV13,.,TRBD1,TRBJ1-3,TGTGCCAGCAGCGGGGGACAGGGGCTGTTGGGAAACACCATATATTTT,CASSGGQGLLGNTIYF
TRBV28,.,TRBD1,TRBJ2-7,TGTGCCACTTCACTAGTTCGGATACGTCTTGGGACAGGGATCCACGAGCAGTACTTC,CATSLVRIRLGTGIHEQYF
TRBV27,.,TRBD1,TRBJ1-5,TGTGCCAGCAGCAAAGCGGGACAGGGTATACAGCCCCAGCATTTT,CASSKAGQGIQPQHF
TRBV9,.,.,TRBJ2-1,TGTGCCAGCAGCGGGGGGCGGAACAATGAGCAGTTCTTC,CASSGGRNNEQFF
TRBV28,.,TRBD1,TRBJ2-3,TGTGCCAGCGCGACAGGGGGCGGTTTTGATACGCAGTATTTT,CASATGGGFDTQYF
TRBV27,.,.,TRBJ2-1,TGTGCCAGCAGCAGGGTTTACAATGAGCAGTTCTTC,CASSRVYNEQFF
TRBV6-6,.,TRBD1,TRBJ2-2,TGTGCCAGCAGTCCGGGACAGGGGGGAACCGGGGAGCTGTTTTTT,CASSPGQGGTGELFF